This T cell receptor (beta chain) came from a study of blood T cell repertoires in COVID-19. Background on the study: PBMCs, B-cell-depleted T cells, or T cells were the source of the cDNA or gDNA that made up the material.

V gave up 2 bases and J gave up 0 bases, with 12 bases separating them. The CDR3 spans 16 residues. The germline V gene encodes CDR1 SGHTS and CDR2 YDEGEE. Profiling relied on immunoSEQ multiplex PCR, and the TCRdb table lists in-frame clones only, not all of them. Among 100,000 to 110,000 clones listed, roughly nine tenths were seen once. The sequence was collected from a man in his forties or fifties with active COVID-19. Sequenced sample: peripheral blood. J is TRBJ2-1 and V is TRBV5-8, with a tentative D call TRBD2 (5 bases). This CDR3 reads CASSFELAGSYNEQFF. CDR3 DNA sequence: TGTGCCAGCAGCTTCGAGCTAGCAGGCTCCTACAATGAGCAGTTCTTC.